This T cell receptor (beta chain) was profiled in a study of OX40 agonist ivuxolimab in advanced cancers. Study-wide background: Clinicians treated patients with ivuxolimab, an agonistic anti-OX40 (CD134) antibody. Study results and limitations: The CD4+ and CD8+ T cells in the blood had expanded clonally by week 6 at 0.1 to 3.0 mg/kg. Among T cells, CD8+ cells averaged more expanded clones than CD4+ cells.

Comments on this clone: What it binds is not known.

TCRdb keeps only in-frame clones here, not all; method: immunoSEQ multiplex PCR. The data show roughly 60,000 clones, around 93% seen once. CDR1 SEHNR and CDR2 FQNEAQ come from the germline V gene (reference sequence). The CDR3 covers 12 residues. Trimming shortened V by 2 bases and J by 9 bases, and 8 bases separated the two germline ends. This TCR was recovered from an adult with an advanced solid tumor such as melanoma, head and neck, liver or kidney cancer. The chain recombines TRBV7-9 with TRBJ1-5; no firm D call. Sequences were derived from CD4+ or CD8+ T cells sorted from blood, sampled in a trial of the OX40 agonist ivuxolimab. The CDR3 sequence is CASSLITGPQHF. CDR3 in DNA: TGTGCCAGCAGCTTAATAACGGGGCCCCAGCATTTT.